The entry below describes one T cell receptor beta chain. Its antigen target is currently unknown. No base qualities exist here, and no much larger clone lies one base off it. For unsorted PBMC libraries, 2 million PBMCs were used after storage in RNAlater at -80 degrees C until RNA extraction. The multiple sclerosis patients were enrolled in a US clinical protocol that used magnetic resonance imaging to evaluate disease progression. PBMCs were separated from peripheral blood using Ficoll-Hypaque density gradient centrifugation and then cryopreserved in liquid nitrogen. cDNA synthesis used template-switch 5'RACE with a primer carrying a 10-nucleotide random unique molecular identifier tagging each TCR transcript. Every sequencing run covered 15-18 subjects and yielded more than 160 million TCR-beta sequences. Total RNA was extracted with the RNeasy kit. Using the KAPA Real-time Library Amplification kit, TCR-beta VDJ regions were amplified with primers for the TCR constant region and the 5'RACE anchor. A first PCR added sample indexes and Illumina adaptors, and a second PCR then raised library yield. After Ampure bead purification, the roughly 650 bp TCR product was size-selected on a 2% E-gel SizeSelection system. Before pooling, library quality was assessed on a Bioanalyzer, concentration was determined with Qubit, and library quantification was performed with the Kapa Library Quantification kit. An Illumina HiSeq 2500 was used to sequence the libraries paired-end at 2 x 150 bp. To increase sequence diversity, 25-30% phiX was spiked into each library pool. The authors' analysis ran thus. Quality-filtered reads were processed with the UMI-based MiGEC pipeline, which removed over 75% of raw TCR sequences during error correction. VDJ genes were aligned to IMGT germline references, and clonotypes were defined by unique CDR3 amino acid sequence plus V-J genes. Clonal expansion, Shannon diversity and CDR3 relatedness (CalcPairwiseDistances, ClusterSamples) were evaluated with VDJtools, and phylogenetic trees were built with CLCbio workbench. A clone was classed as expanded if it had 8 or more unique UMIs, a cutoff based on coefficient-of-variation modelling across technical triplicates. The public reads were quality trimmed at Q25 with fastp and then assembled into clones with MiXCR by TCRdb, keeping productive beta chains. Identical CDR3 proteins give one entry, which carries the most common genes and DNA. The V and J calls were determined by TCRdb, not by the authors. Present in this sample are about 80,000 distinct CDR3 sequences, about 5.5% of which were seen just once. The ten largest clonotypes hold 2.2% of the sample.

V is cut back by 6 bases and J by 6 bases, with 12 bases in the junction unmatched. Via the germline V gene, CDR1 is WSHSY and CDR2 SAAADI. Including cysteine and phenylalanine, the CDR3 has 16 amino acids. Just CDR3 DNA is preserved here, 48 bases in frame from base 1. This entry comes from a study of neurological immune-mediated disorders (dated by TCRdb to about 2019). For the wider study: Of the 35 or so multiple sclerosis patients, 31 had relapsing-remitting MS and 3 had secondary progressive MS. Using UMI-based sequencing, the study compared peripheral blood TCR-beta repertoires from patients with HTLV-I-associated myelopathy (HAM/TSP), patients with multiple sclerosis, and healthy controls. The approximately 100 TCR-beta libraries included longitudinal samples, technical triplicates and paired sorted CD4+ and CD8+ T-cell subsets alongside PBMC samples. The cohort was made up of about 68 subjects, consisting of around 14 HAM/TSP patients, roughly 35 multiple sclerosis patients and around 20 healthy controls.

Beyond this particular receptor, the publication reports: TCR clonal expansion was greatest in HAM/TSP patients and smallest in MS patients, who ranked below even healthy controls. No clinical or MRI features were associated with the MS cluster, and the authors said that larger cohorts are needed. Expanded clones from different subjects shared no identical CDR3 amino acid sequences, which suggests that TCR-beta repertoires were private in all groups. In a phylogenetic analysis, the repertoires of 18 out of 34 MS patients fell into a single cluster of related CDR3 sequences, pointing to a possible signature at the repertoire level.

What was sequenced was PBMCs. The V and J segments used are TRBV10-2 and TRBJ2-5; 11 bases in the middle match TRBD1. The receptor was isolated from a young woman with multiple sclerosis. The sequenced DNA: TGCGCCAGCAGCGAAACCAGGACAGGGGGCTTAAAGACCCAGTACTTC. This codes for CASSETRTGGLKTQYF.